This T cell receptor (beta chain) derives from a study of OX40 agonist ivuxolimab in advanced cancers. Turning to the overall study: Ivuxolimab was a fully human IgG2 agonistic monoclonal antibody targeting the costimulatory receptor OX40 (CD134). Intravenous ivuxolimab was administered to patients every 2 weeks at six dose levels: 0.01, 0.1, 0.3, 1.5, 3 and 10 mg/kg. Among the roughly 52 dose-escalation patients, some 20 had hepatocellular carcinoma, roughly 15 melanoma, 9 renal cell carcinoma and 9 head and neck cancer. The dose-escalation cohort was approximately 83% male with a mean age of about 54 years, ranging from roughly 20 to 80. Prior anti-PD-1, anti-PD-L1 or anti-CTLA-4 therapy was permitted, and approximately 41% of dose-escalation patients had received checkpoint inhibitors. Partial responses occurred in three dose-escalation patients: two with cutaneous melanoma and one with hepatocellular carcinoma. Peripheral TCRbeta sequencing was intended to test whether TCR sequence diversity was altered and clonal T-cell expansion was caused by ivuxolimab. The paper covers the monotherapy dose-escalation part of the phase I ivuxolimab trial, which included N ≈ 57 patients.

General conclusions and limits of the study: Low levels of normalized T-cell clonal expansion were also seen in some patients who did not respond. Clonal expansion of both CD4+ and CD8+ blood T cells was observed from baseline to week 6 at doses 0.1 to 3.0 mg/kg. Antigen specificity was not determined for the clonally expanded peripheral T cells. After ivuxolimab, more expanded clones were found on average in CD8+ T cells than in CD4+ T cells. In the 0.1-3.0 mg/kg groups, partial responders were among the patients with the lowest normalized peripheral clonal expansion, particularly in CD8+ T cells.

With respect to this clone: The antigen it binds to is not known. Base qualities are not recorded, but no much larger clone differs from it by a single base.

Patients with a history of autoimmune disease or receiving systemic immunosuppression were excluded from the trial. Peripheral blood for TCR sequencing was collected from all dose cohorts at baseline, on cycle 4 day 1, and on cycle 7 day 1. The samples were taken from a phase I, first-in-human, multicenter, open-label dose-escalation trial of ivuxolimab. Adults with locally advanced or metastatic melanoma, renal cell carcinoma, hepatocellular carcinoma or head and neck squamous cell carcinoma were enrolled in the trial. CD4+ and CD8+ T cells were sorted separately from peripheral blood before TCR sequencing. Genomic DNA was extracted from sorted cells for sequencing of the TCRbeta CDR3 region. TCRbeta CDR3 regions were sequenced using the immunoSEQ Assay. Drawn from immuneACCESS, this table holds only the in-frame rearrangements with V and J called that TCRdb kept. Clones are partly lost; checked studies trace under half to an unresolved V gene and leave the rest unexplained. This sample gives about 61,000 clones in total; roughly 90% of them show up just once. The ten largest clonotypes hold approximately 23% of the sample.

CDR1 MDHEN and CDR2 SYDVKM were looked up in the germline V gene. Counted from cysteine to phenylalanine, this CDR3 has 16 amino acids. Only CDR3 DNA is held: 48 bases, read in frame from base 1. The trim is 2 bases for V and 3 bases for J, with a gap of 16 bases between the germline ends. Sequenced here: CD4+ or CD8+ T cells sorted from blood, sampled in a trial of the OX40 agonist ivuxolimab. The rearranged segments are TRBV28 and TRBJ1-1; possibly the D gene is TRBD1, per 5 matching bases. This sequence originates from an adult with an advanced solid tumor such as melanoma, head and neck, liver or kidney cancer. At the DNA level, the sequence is TGTGCCAGCAGTTTAGGGGCAGGGTTAAGTTACACTGAAGCTTTCTTT. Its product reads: CASSLGAGLSYTEAFF.